This T cell receptor (beta chain) was captured by sequencing in a study of cytomegalovirus exposure and HLA in healthy donors. Repertoires were generated with immunoSEQ multiplex PCR, while TCRdb's copy carries only in-frame clones and drops some. This sample has around 180,000 clones, with about 82% found just once. The CDR3 covers 14 residues. Trimming removed 3 bases from V and 1 base from J; junction bases left unmatched: 2. Germline CDR1 and CDR2: SGHRS and YFSETQ. The donors formed part of the approximately 110-subject validation cohort, distinct from the approximately 630-subject first cohort. For this clone: Its antigen is not known.

Notes on the study in general: Usually a TCR sequence was rare, but some public TCRs were found in many donors. There were fewer than 200 TCR beta chains listed as cytomegalovirus-associated.

The sequence came from a woman aged 18-35 years in good health and CMV-seronegative. Source material: PBMCs. The chain carries TRBV5-1 and TRBJ1-2, with 8 nucleotides matching TRBD1. The CDR3 reads CASSSGQGNYGYTF. The CDR3 DNA reads as TGCGCCAGCAGCTCAGGACAGGGTAACTATGGCTACACCTTC.